A single sample is the source of the 19 T cell receptor beta chains below, sequenced in a study of shared clonotypes between healthy human individuals. Profiled with immunoSEQ multiplex PCR; TCRdb holds only in-frame clones, not every one. The sample shows around 450,000 clones, about 85% of them seen only once. The sequencing sample was made of PBMCs. All receptors derive from a woman aged 40 to 50 in good health. Some clones in this sample may be carry-over from other donors' samples.

The V and J genes are TRBV6-5 and TRBJ1-1, with D possibly matching TRBD1 (5 bases). Germline CDR1 is MNHEY and CDR2 is SVGAGI. Trimming shortened V by 0 bases and J by 3 bases, and 11 bases separated the two germline ends. This CDR3 spans 15 amino acids. The CDR3 sequence is CASSYSRQLDTEAFF. The CDR3 nucleotides read TGTGCCAGCAGTTACTCCCGACAGTTGGACACTGAAGCTTTCTTT.

The rearrangement links TRBV6-5 to TRBJ1-2, with unresolved D. This CDR3 contains 15 residues. Germline V gene sequence: CDR1 MNHEY, CDR2 SVGAGI. The V gene lost 7 bases and the J gene lost 0 bases, with 15 bases spanning the gap. The CDR3 sequence: CASMSYASSNYGYTF. CDR3 nucleotides: TGTGCCAGCATGTCGTATGCGTCGTCTAACTATGGCTACACCTTC.

This clone was seen only a few times. The V call is TRBV27, the J call TRBJ1-6; the match to TRBD1 covers 7 bases. There are 17 residues in the CDR3. The V segment lost 4 bases and the J segment 5 bases; nucleotides outside the gene matches: 11. Germline CDR1 and CDR2: MNHEY and SMNVEV (reference sequence). In DNA, the CDR3 is TGTGCCAGCAGTTCCCCTTTCCGGGACAGCGATAATTCACCCCTCCACTTT. Protein product: CASSSPFRDSDNSPLHF.

This clone was seen repeatedly, ten times or more. V usage is TRBV5-8 and J usage is TRBJ1-2, with D perhaps TRBD1 (5 bases). The CDR3 length is 14 residues. Germline V gene data show CDR1 as SGHTS and CDR2 as YDEGEE. Trimming took 4 bases from V and 6 from J, leaving 16 bases between them. The CDR3 region is CASSLGDFTDGYTF. In DNA, the CDR3 is TGTGCCAGCAGCCTTGGGGACTTTACGGATGGCTACACCTTC.

The CDR3 region is CATRTGGPTDTQYF. CDR3 nucleotide sequence: TGTGCCACCCGAACTGGCGGACCCACAGATACGCAGTATTTT. The gene calls are TRBV5-4 and TRBJ2-3, with D unresolved. V shed 9 bases and J shed 2 bases, with 16 bases lying between them. Germline lookup yields CDR1 SGHNT and CDR2 YYREEE (reference sequence). This CDR3 has 14 amino acids.

The chain uses TRBV27 and TRBJ2-2; TRBD1 matches at 9 bases. The CDR3 runs 15 residues. J gave up 6 bases and V 5 bases, and 7 bases lay outside the gene matches. CDR1 and CDR2 (germline): MNHEY, SMNVEV (reference sequence). The CDR3 nucleotides are TGTGCCAGCAGTCACCGACAGGGGGGGGCCGGGGAGCTGTTTTTT. It encodes CASSHRQGGAGELFF.

The chain employs TRBV28 and TRBJ1-5, with TRBD1 matching over 7 bases. Germline CDR1 reads MDHEN; CDR2 reads SYDVKM. There are 15 residues in the CDR3. Trimming removed 3 bases from V and 0 bases from J; junction bases left unmatched: 2. CDR3 DNA: TGTGCCAGCAGTTTCGACAGGGTTAGCAATCAGCCCCAGCATTTT. It encodes CASSFDRVSNQPQHF.

The chain combines TRBV28 with TRBJ2-5; TRBD1 aligns across 7 bases. This CDR3 region has 14 residues. CDR1 MDHEN and CDR2 SYDVKM come from the germline V gene. V shed 5 bases and J 2 bases; nucleotides not matched to a gene: 5. The CDR3 DNA reads TGTGCCAGCAGTAAGGGCAGGGGGCAAGAGACCCAGTACTTC. It translates to CASSKGRGQETQYF.

The V and J genes are TRBV7-9 and TRBJ2-7; D could derive from TRBD1 or TRBD2 (5 bases each). This CDR3 region has 14 residues. Deletions cut 0 bases from V and 0 bases from J, with 6 bases between. The V gene's germline CDR1 is SEHNR and CDR2 FQNEAQ (reference sequence). The CDR3 region has the DNA TGTGCCAGCAGCTTAGCAGGGACCTCCTACGAGCAGTACTTC. Translating gives CASSLAGTSYEQYF.

This clone was detected only once. The chain is built from TRBV11-1 and TRBJ2-7; either TRBD1 or TRBD2 may supply D (5 bases each). The germline V and J ends were trimmed by 5 bases and 2 bases, with 16 bases remaining between them. This CDR3 has 15 amino acids. CDR1 and CDR2 from the germline V gene are SGHAT and FQDESV (reference sequence). Here the CDR3 reads CASSDRDAGPYEQYF. For the CDR3, the DNA is TGTGCCAGCAGCGACCGGGACGCAGGTCCCTACGAGCAGTACTTC.

The chain has TRBV20-1 and TRBJ2-5; D remains unclear. V was pared by 6 bases and J by 5 bases, with 10 bases between. This CDR3 spans 11 amino acids. Germline values: CDR1 DFQATT, CDR2 SNEGSKA (reference sequence). The CDR3 is CSAPQVETQYF. The CDR3 DNA is TGCAGTGCCCCCCAGGTGGAGACCCAGTACTTC.

The rearrangement uses TRBV28 and TRBJ2-7, with 7 bases fitting TRBD1. In germline, CDR1 is MDHEN, CDR2 SYDVKM. The length of the CDR3 is 14 residues. V was pared by 5 bases and J by 0 bases, with 4 bases of the junction left unmatched. As DNA, the CDR3 is TGTGCCAGCAGTCGAGGGGGCGTCTCCTACGAGCAGTACTTC. This gives the protein CASSRGGVSYEQYF. The full variable domain, its missing parts supplied by reference TRBV28 and TRBJ2-7, is DVKVTQSSRYLVKRTGEKVFLECVQDMDHENMFWYRQDPGLGLRLIYFSYDVKMKEKGDIPEGYSVSREKKERFSLILESASTNQTSMYLCASSRGGVSYEQYFGPGTRLTVT.

The chain uses TRBV5-6 and TRBJ2-5, with TRBD2 matching 9 bases. Germline values: CDR1 SGHDT, CDR2 YYEEEE. Trimming took 1 base from V and 3 from J; bases not matched to a gene: 10. There are 17 residues in the CDR3. The CDR3 sequence is CASSLPGGRDVEETQYF. The CDR3 DNA reads TGTGCCAGCAGCTTGCCCGGCGGGAGGGATGTGGAAGAGACCCAGTACTTC.

The chain links TRBV6-1 to TRBJ1-2; D not certain. The V gene lost 6 bases and the J gene lost 3 bases, with 8 bases spanning the gap. Germline CDR1 reads MNHNS; CDR2 reads SASEGT. This CDR3 comprises 12 residues. CDR3 sequence reads: CASRRVDYGYTF. For the CDR3, the DNA is TGTGCCAGCAGAAGGGTTGACTATGGCTACACCTTC.

This clone was counted between two and nine times. Here the CDR3 reads CASRKAAQDTQYF. CDR3 bases: TGCGCCAGCAGGAAAGCGGCCCAAGATACGCAGTATTTT. The chain is built from TRBV5-1 and TRBJ2-3, with D perhaps matching TRBD2 (5 bases). The length of the CDR3 is 13 residues. V lost 5 bases, J lost 5 bases, and 12 bases lay in between. CDR1 is SGHRS and CDR2 is YFSETQ in the germline V gene.

CDR3 residues: CASSPDWAREQYF. The DNA for the CDR3 is TGTGCCAGCAGCCCTGACTGGGCCCGCGAGCAGTACTTC. This rearrangement joins TRBV5-4 to TRBJ2-5; D call uncertain. The J call may be in error: the DNA end matches TRBJ2-7 better. CDR3 length equals 13 residues. Germline CDR1 and CDR2: SGHNT and YYREEE (reference sequence).

This rearrangement joins TRBV18 to TRBJ2-1; D is unclear. Germline CDR1 KGHSH, CDR2 LQKENI. CDR3 length: 16 amino acids. Trimming cost V 2 bases and J 0 bases, with 11 bases left between them. The CDR3 spells CASSPSAVSSYNEQFF. DNA for the CDR3: TGTGCCAGCTCACCATCTGCGGTGAGCTCCTACAATGAGCAGTTCTTC. Full variable domain (outside the CDR3, taken from reference TRBV18 and TRBJ2-1): NAGVMQNPRHLVRRRGQEARLRCSPMKGHSHVYWYRQLPEEGLKFMVYLQKENIIDESGMPKERFSAEFPKEGPSILRIQQVVRGDSAAYFCASSPSAVSSYNEQFFGPGTRLTVL.

CDR3 sequence reads: CASSEERCMNTEAFF. For the CDR3, the DNA is TGTGCCAGCAGTGAGGAGAGGTGCATGAACACTGAAGCTTTCTTT. This sequence joins TRBV6-4 and TRBJ1-1; D remains unclear. Germline loops: CDR1 MRHNA, CDR2 SNTAGT. V shed 3 bases and J shed 0 bases, with 11 bases lying between them. CDR3 length: 15 amino acids.

This sequence joins TRBV5-8 and TRBJ2-1, with D perhaps matching TRBD2 (5 bases). The germline V and J ends were trimmed by 1 base and 12 bases, with 17 bases remaining between them. Germline values: CDR1 SGHTS, CDR2 YDEGEE. This CDR3 has 14 residues. The chain's CDR3 is CASSLKVTRSWQFF. CDR3 sequence (DNA): TGTGCCAGCAGCTTGAAAGTTACTAGGTCTTGGCAGTTCTTC.